One and the same sample provided the 20 T cell receptor beta chains below, sequenced in a study of beta chain features in type 1 diabetes. Reverse transcription of all isolated RNA meant that expressed TCRB transcripts were sequenced. Here immunoSEQ multiplex PCR was the method, and the copy in TCRdb shows in-frame clones only, minus some. The sample lists 350,000 to 400,000 clones; about 14% were seen once. Sequencing input: naive CD4+ T cells from blood. The source of these receptors is a woman aged 18-35 years in good health.

The chain is built from TRBV25-1 and TRBJ2-1; 11 nucleotides match TRBD2. CDR1 and CDR2 from the germline V gene are MGHDK and SYGVNS. The trim removed 5 bases at V and 6 bases at J, leaving 6 bases unmatched. The CDR3 is 15 residues long. The CDR3, as DNA: TGTGCCAGCAGTCAAACCGGGACTAGCGGCAATGAGCAGTTCTTC. Translated, it gives CASSQTGTSGNEQFF.

This clone was seen a few times. J is TRBJ2-1 and V is TRBV28; 13 bases agree with TRBD2. Germline V CDR1 and CDR2: MDHEN, SYDVKM. The CDR3 contains 19 residues. The J segment lost 8 bases and the V segment lost 6 bases, leaving 19 bases of the junction unmatched. CDR3 sequence (DNA): TGTGCCAGCAGCCCCCGGACTAGCGGGAGCCGGGGGTATACATATGAGCAGTTCTTC. This sequence encodes CASSPRTSGSRGYTYEQFF.

The V and J genes are TRBV12-5 and TRBJ2-2; 9 nucleotides agree with TRBD2. The CDR3 totals 15 residues. With V trimmed by 5 bases and J by 2 bases, 3 bases remained unmatched. In germline, CDR1 is LGHNT, CDR2 FRNRAP. This CDR3 is CASGAGLANTGELFF. The CDR3 DNA sequence: TGTGCTAGTGGTGCGGGACTAGCCAACACCGGGGAGCTGTTTTTT.

The table lists this clone with a few counts. V usage is TRBV2 and J usage is TRBJ1-2; 9 bases are a match to TRBD1. The CDR3 length is 14 residues. Germline CDR1 SNHLY, CDR2 FYNNEI. The V segment lost 2 bases and the J segment 8 bases; nucleotides outside the gene matches: 6. CDR3 region: CASSEWGTGNGYTF. The CDR3 coding sequence is TGTGCCAGCAGTGAATGGGGGACAGGGAACGGCTACACCTTC.

The genes are TRBV2 and TRBJ2-3; TRBD2 aligns across 11 bases. The ends lost 7 bases at V and 3 bases at J; junction bases unmatched: 6. This CDR3 is 15 amino acids long. Looked up from germline, CDR1 is SNHLY and CDR2 is FYNNEI. In nucleotides, the CDR3 is TGTGCCAGCAACCCGGGACTAGCGGATACAGATACGCAGTATTTT. Translated, it gives CASNPGLADTDTQYF.

Here the CDR3 DNA reads TGCAGCGTTGCTCTTGGGACTAGCGGGAGCTACGAGCAGTACTTC. The encoded protein is CSVALGTSGSYEQYF. V is TRBV29-1 and J is TRBJ2-7, with 14 bases identical to TRBD2. V shed 4 bases, J shed 3 bases, and the junction held 5 bases outside the gene matches. Germline V gene lookup returns CDR1 SQVTM and CDR2 ANQGSEA. CDR3 length equals 15 residues.

The gene calls are TRBV7-9 and TRBJ2-1, with D possibly being TRBD2 (5 bases). The germline gives CDR1 SEHNR, CDR2 FQNEAQ (reference sequence). This CDR3 is 12 amino acids long. With 2 bases removed from V and 9 bases from J, the gap between germline ends came to 8 bases. The CDR3: CASSLTAAEQFF. The DNA of the CDR3 is TGTGCCAGCAGCTTAACAGCGGCTGAGCAGTTCTTC.

This clone has only a few counts. V is TRBV10-3 and J is TRBJ2-1; a possible D gene is TRBD2 (5 bases). There are 16 residues in the CDR3. The germline V and J ends were trimmed by 4 bases and 3 bases, with 16 bases remaining between them. Germline V CDR1 and CDR2: ENHRY, SYGVKD. In DNA form, the CDR3 reads TGTGCCATCAGTGCGCCCGGGGTTAGACTCTACAATGAGCAGTTCTTC. Protein sequence: CAISAPGVRLYNEQFF.

This clone was counted a few times. The CDR3 coding sequence is TGTGCCAGCAGCTTAGCCGGGACTCCGACCGGGGAGCTGTTTTTT. The encoded protein is CASSLAGTPTGELFF. The V and J genes are TRBV7-9 and TRBJ2-2; D is possibly TRBD2 (6 bases). This CDR3 comprises 15 residues. V was cut by 0 bases and J by 5 bases, with 10 bases left in between. CDR1 and CDR2 (germline): SEHNR, FQNEAQ (reference sequence).

This sequence joins TRBV5-1 and TRBJ2-7; 9 bases line up with TRBD1. The CDR3 runs to 15 residues. J was trimmed by 5 bases and V by 4 bases; bases with no gene match: 10. The germline V gene encodes CDR1 SGHRS and CDR2 YFSETQ. CDR3 sequence: CASSAEVTGGDEQYF. The CDR3 nucleotides are TGCGCCAGCAGCGCGGAGGTGACAGGGGGAGACGAGCAGTACTTC.

This chain joins TRBV9 and TRBJ1-1; D is unresolved. V was cut by 4 bases and J by 3 bases, with 10 bases left in between. Germline V gene lookup returns CDR1 SGDLS and CDR2 YYNGEE. The CDR3 spans 13 residues. This CDR3 is CASSIGVDTEAFF. CDR3 in DNA: TGTGCCAGCAGCATCGGGGTGGACACTGAAGCTTTCTTT.

This clone showed up just a few times. V and J are TRBV7-2 and TRBJ2-5; 8 positions match TRBD1. V lost 6 bases to trimming and J lost 2 bases; unmatched junction nucleotides: 2. Germline CDR1 SGHTA, CDR2 FQGNSA. This CDR3 region has 13 residues. CDR3: CASRYRGQETQYF. CDR3 nucleotides: TGTGCCAGCAGATACAGGGGGCAAGAGACCCAGTACTTC.

This clone has more than one count but fewer than ten. This chain uses TRBV28 with TRBJ2-5, with 7 positions matching TRBD1. The J segment lost 6 bases and the V segment lost 5 bases, leaving 15 bases of the junction unmatched. The CDR3 has 16 amino acids. Germline loops: CDR1 MDHEN, CDR2 SYDVKM. CDR3 sequence reads: CASSQQGSGLGKTQYF. CDR3 sequence (DNA): TGTGCCAGCAGTCAACAGGGGTCCGGTCTGGGGAAGACCCAGTACTTC.

The CDR3 DNA follows: TGCGCCAGCAGCCAAGAGGCCAACGGGGGCTACACCTTC. This sequence encodes CASSQEANGGYTF. The V and J genes are TRBV4-1 and TRBJ1-2; no definite D call. The CDR3 contains 13 residues. Per the germline V gene, CDR1 is MGHRA and CDR2 is YSYEKL. The V gene lost 0 bases and the J gene lost 8 bases, with 10 bases spanning the gap.

This clone occurred a few times. CDR3: CASSVGAEETQYF. The CDR3, as DNA: TGTGCCAGCAGCGTAGGGGCAGAAGAGACCCAGTACTTC. J is TRBJ2-5 and V is TRBV9; D gene ambiguous. Germline V gene data show CDR1 as SGDLS and CDR2 as YYNGEE. This CDR3 is 13 amino acids long. Trimming stripped 0 bases from V and 3 bases from J, with 6 bases between. Looking up the rest from reference TRBV9 and TRBJ2-5 gives the full variable domain: DSGVTQTPKHLITATGQRVTLRCSPRSGDLSVYWYQQSLDQGLQFLIQYYNGEERAKGNILERFSAQQFPDLHSELNLSSLELGDSALYFCASSVGAEETQYFGPGTRLLVL.

This clone appeared a few times. The chain employs TRBV5-4 and TRBJ2-7; 10 nucleotides match TRBD1. This CDR3 region has 15 residues. Germline loops: CDR1 SGHNT, CDR2 YYREEE (reference sequence). With 3 bases clipped from V and 5 bases from J, the junction kept 8 bases outside the gene matches. CDR3 in DNA: TGTGCCAGCAGCTGGAGTCTCGGACAGGGGGACGAGCAGTACTTC. Translated: CASSWSLGQGDEQYF.

This chain uses TRBV5-1 with TRBJ2-7, with D tentatively TRBD2 (6 bases). Germline values: CDR1 SGHRS, CDR2 YFSETQ. Trimming took 3 bases from V and 7 from J, leaving 14 bases between them. CDR3 size: 13 residues. This CDR3 is CASSSMIADEQYF. CDR3 nucleotide sequence: TGCGCCAGCAGCTCGATGATAGCGGATGAGCAGTACTTC.

The J gene is TRBJ2-7, the V gene TRBV29-1; 8 bases are a match to TRBD2. Germline V gives CDR1 SQVTM, CDR2 ANQGSEA. Losses at the gene ends were 3 bases for V and 3 bases for J; bases not matched to a gene: 4. The CDR3 is 13 amino acids. Here the CDR3 reads CSVEKTSGYEQYF. The DNA of the CDR3 is TGCAGCGTTGAGAAAACTAGCGGCTACGAGCAGTACTTC.

J is TRBJ2-1 and V is TRBV5-1; 8 bases are a match to TRBD2. The CDR3 consists of 15 residues. The V and J ends lost 2 bases and 9 bases, in that order; junction bases with no gene match: 10. Germline V lookup: CDR1 SGHRS, CDR2 YFSETQ. In DNA form, the CDR3 reads TGCGCCAGCAGCTTCGGAGCGGGAGACGTAGGTGAGCAGTTCTTC. It encodes CASSFGAGDVGEQFF.

V and J are TRBV29-1 and TRBJ2-7; D remains unclear. The CDR3 runs to 12 residues. V dropped 8 bases and J dropped 0 bases, with 11 bases sitting between them. The germline CDR1 and CDR2 sequences are SQVTM and ANQGSEA. The CDR3 region has the DNA TGCAGCCCCCGACTGATCTCCTACGAGCAGTACTTC. Amino acid sequence: CSPRLISYEQYF.